These 26 T cell receptor beta chains came from one sample sequenced in a study of cytomegalovirus exposure and HLA in healthy donors. The PCR was carried out with 60 Vbeta primers and 13 Jbeta primers. Only in-frame clones appear in the TCRdb table, and some are missing; sequencing was by immunoSEQ multiplex PCR. The data show some 150,000 clones, over 70% seen once. Sample: PBMCs. These receptors were taken from a man under 40 in good health and CMV-seropositive.

The V and J genes are TRBV25-1 and TRBJ2-2; 7 bases are shared with TRBD2. The CDR3 loop spans 15 amino acids. V was clipped by 1 base and J by 8 bases; unmatched bases: 7. Germline V CDR1 and CDR2: MGHDK, SYGVNS. DNA of the CDR3: TGTGCCAGCAGTGAATCCTCGCGGGAGACTGGGGAGCTGTTTTTT. Its protein is CASSESSRETGELFF.

The chain is built from TRBV27 and TRBJ2-3, with D perhaps TRBD1 (6 bases). Trimming stripped 5 bases from V and 3 bases from J, with 15 bases between. The CDR3 extends over 15 amino acids. The V gene's germline CDR1 is MNHEY and CDR2 SMNVEV (reference sequence). The CDR3 DNA reads TGTGCCAGCAGTCCAGGGGTACGAGGGACAGATACGCAGTATTTT. Amino acids: CASSPGVRGTDTQYF.

The rearrangement uses TRBV5-1 and TRBJ2-2; D gene unclear. Germline CDR1 and CDR2: SGHRS and YFSETQ. Trimming pared 4 bases from V and 3 bases from J, leaving 10 bases between. The CDR3 loop spans 14 amino acids. CDR3: CASSDDKHTGELFF. CDR3 nucleotides: TGCGCCAGCAGCGACGACAAGCACACCGGGGAGCTGTTTTTT.

The chain uses TRBV27 and TRBJ2-1; D is unclear. Looked up from germline, CDR1 is MNHEY and CDR2 is SMNVEV (reference sequence). The V end lost 6 bases, the J end lost 4 bases, and 7 bases lay between the germline ends. The CDR3 length is 12 residues. CDR3 sequence (DNA): TGTGCCAGCAGCCCACAGTACAATGAGCAGTTCTTC. Protein sequence: CASSPQYNEQFF.

The chain recombines TRBV5-1 with TRBJ2-1; the match to TRBD2 covers 10 bases. The CDR3 has 15 residues. J gave up 9 bases and V 1 base, and 7 bases lay outside the gene matches. CDR1 and CDR2 from the germline V gene are SGHRS and YFSETQ. The CDR3 region is CASSLTTSGVTEQFF. CDR3 sequence (DNA): TGCGCCAGCAGCTTGACTACTAGCGGGGTGACTGAGCAGTTCTTC.

The chain links TRBV15 to TRBJ1-6, with 7 nucleotides matching TRBD1. The germline V gene has CDR1 LNHNV and CDR2 YYDKDF (reference sequence). The CDR3 totals 17 residues. The junction had 9 bases not matched to a gene; V was cut back by 5 bases and J by 2 bases. CDR3 loop: CATSARTGFAYNSPLHF. The CDR3 region has the DNA TGTGCCACCAGCGCTCGGACAGGCTTCGCCTATAATTCACCCCTCCACTTT. The complete variable domain, with remaining parts taken from reference TRBV15 and TRBJ1-6, reads DAMVIQNPRYQVTQFGKPVTLSCSQTLNHNVMYWYQQKSSQAPKLLFHYYDKDFNNEADTPDNFQSRRPNTSFCFLDIRSPGLGDTAMYLCATSARTGFAYNSPLHFGNGTRLTVT.

J is TRBJ1-2 and V is TRBV29-1; D perhaps matches TRBD1 (5 bases). The V and J ends lost 7 bases and 6 bases respectively, with 21 bases between them. The germline CDR1 and CDR2 sequences are SQVTM and ANQGSEA. CDR3 length: 14 residues. The CDR3 DNA reads as TGCAGCGCTCGGCGGAGGGGCGATGATGATGGCTACACCTTC. This codes for CSARRRGDDDGYTF.

The chain is built from TRBV28 and TRBJ2-3, with D possibly TRBD1 on 5 matching bases. The V gene's germline CDR1 is MDHEN and CDR2 SYDVKM. The length of the CDR3 is 13 residues. V lost 5 bases and J 5 bases, leaving 11 bases between the germline ends. The CDR3 reads CASSPGPGDTQYF. The CDR3 nucleotides read TGTGCCAGCAGTCCAGGGCCTGGAGATACGCAGTATTTT.

V gene TRBV9 combines with J gene TRBJ1-6; D not resolved. This CDR3 is 17 amino acids long. V shed 0 bases and J shed 6 bases, with 16 bases lying between them. Germline V CDR1 and CDR2: SGDLS, YYNGEE. In DNA form, the CDR3 reads TGTGCCAGCAGCGTAGATGGGTTCGGGAGAAGTAATTCACCCCTCCACTTT. This codes for CASSVDGFGRSNSPLHF.

This sequence joins TRBV29-1 and TRBJ2-1; possible D gene TRBD2, 6 bases. Trimming removed 6 bases from V and 3 bases from J, with 9 bases in between. Germline V gene sequence: CDR1 SQVTM, CDR2 ANQGSEA. This CDR3 region has 12 residues. CDR3 protein: CSVRGNYNEQFF. Written as DNA, the CDR3 is TGCAGCGTACGGGGGAACTACAATGAGCAGTTCTTC.

This clone appeared a few times. The chain has TRBV5-6 and TRBJ2-7; TRBD1 agrees at 9 bases. J lost 0 bases, V lost 4 bases, and 8 bases had no gene match. This CDR3 spans 16 amino acids. Germline V lookup: CDR1 SGHDT, CDR2 YYEEEE. CDR3 in amino acids: CASSLTGGGISYEQYF. CDR3 nucleotides: TGTGCCAGCAGCCTCACAGGGGGCGGAATCTCCTACGAGCAGTACTTC.

This chain uses TRBV7-6 with TRBJ1-3; a weak D match, TRBD1 (5 bases). With 2 bases removed from V and 0 bases from J, the gap between germline ends came to 11 bases. The CDR3 is 16 residues long. Germline CDR1 reads SGHVS; CDR2 reads FNYEAQ. CDR3 sequence: CASSLMDKISGNTIYF. The CDR3 DNA sequence: TGTGCCAGCAGCTTAATGGACAAAATCTCTGGAAACACCATATATTTT.

The chain carries TRBV9 and TRBJ1-5; tentatively, D is TRBD1 (5 bases). From germline, CDR1 is SGDLS and CDR2 YYNGEE. The CDR3 has 15 amino acids. Trimming took off 4 bases at V and 2 bases at J, with 13 bases between the two ends. CDR3 amino acids: CASSPSTGGNQPQHF. The CDR3 DNA sequence: TGTGCCAGCAGCCCTTCGACGGGGGGCAATCAGCCCCAGCATTTT.

This clone occurred a few times. This sequence joins TRBV5-4 and TRBJ2-3, with 10 nucleotides matching TRBD1. This CDR3 comprises 15 residues. The V and J ends lost 4 bases and 6 bases, in that order; junction bases with no gene match: 8. From germline, CDR1 is SGHNT and CDR2 YYREEE (reference sequence). CDR3 protein: CASSRGQGKVDTQYF. For the CDR3, the DNA is TGTGCCAGCAGCAGGGGACAGGGGAAGGTGGATACGCAGTATTTT.

This sequence joins TRBV30 and TRBJ1-3; no reliable D call. The germline CDR1 and CDR2 sequences are GTSNPN and SVGIG (reference sequence). The CDR3 sequence is 14 residues long. Trimming cost V 3 bases and J 3 bases, with 12 bases left between them. The CDR3 DNA sequence: TGTGCCTGGAGCGGGGTGGCGTATGGAAACACCATATATTTT. Protein product: CAWSGVAYGNTIYF.

V usage is TRBV28 and J usage is TRBJ2-7; possible D gene TRBD1, 6 bases. The germline CDR1 and CDR2 sequences are MDHEN and SYDVKM. The V gene lost 2 bases and the J gene lost 2 bases, with 10 bases spanning the gap. CDR3 length equals 14 residues. The CDR3 sequence is CASSLRTATYEQYF. CDR3 nucleotides: TGTGCCAGCAGTTTACGGACAGCGACCTACGAGCAGTACTTC.

The chain is built from TRBV19 and TRBJ2-5, with 9 bases matching TRBD2. The J call may not be correct, given that the DNA end is closer to TRBJ2-7. The V gene's germline CDR1 is LNHDA and CDR2 SQIVND (reference sequence). The CDR3 runs to 14 residues. The CDR3 DNA follows: TGTGCCAGTAGTATTACTAGCGGGTTTAACGAGCAGTACTTC. Protein product: CASSITSGFNEQYF.

This clone appeared a few times. V usage is TRBV30 and J usage is TRBJ2-5; D is unclear. Per germline, CDR1 GTSNPN and CDR2 SVGIG (reference sequence). V was cut by 0 bases and J by 1 base, with 6 bases left in between. The CDR3 extends over 13 amino acids. The CDR3 protein is CAWSVSSQETQYF. The CDR3, as DNA: TGTGCCTGGAGTGTATCCAGCCAAGAGACCCAGTACTTC.

V and J are TRBV28 and TRBJ2-7; D ambiguous. The CDR3 is made up of 14 amino acids. From germline, CDR1 is MDHEN and CDR2 SYDVKM. Deletions cut 6 bases from V and 3 bases from J, with 15 bases between. In nucleotides, the CDR3 is TGTGCCAGCAGAGCTAGACCTCCGGTCTACGAGCAGTACTTC. It translates to CASRARPPVYEQYF.

The J gene is TRBJ2-1, the V gene TRBV14; TRBD2 matches at 11 bases. The CDR3 length is 16 residues. J was trimmed by 4 bases and V by 4 bases; bases with no gene match: 6. Per germline, CDR1 SGHDN and CDR2 FVKESK. This CDR3 reads CASSLRLAGTYNEQFF. In DNA, the CDR3 is TGTGCCAGCAGCCTCCGACTAGCGGGGACTTACAATGAGCAGTTCTTC.

The rearrangement links TRBV5-1 to TRBJ1-4; possibly TRBD1 for D (5 bases). V lost 2 bases and J lost 0, with 8 bases in between. The length of the CDR3 is 15 residues. Per germline, CDR1 SGHRS and CDR2 YFSETQ. The CDR3 is CASSFTGATNEKLFF. For the CDR3, the DNA is TGCGCCAGCAGCTTCACAGGTGCAACTAATGAAAAACTGTTTTTT.

This chain connects TRBV9 to TRBJ2-1, with 13 nucleotides matching TRBD2. V was pared by 0 bases and J by 6 bases, with 12 bases of the junction left unmatched. CDR1 is SGDLS and CDR2 is YYNGEE in the germline V gene. There are 19 residues in the CDR3. The CDR3 DNA reads as TGTGCCAGCAGCGTAGAGGGACTAGCGGGAACTTTGGGCGGCAATGAGCAGTTCTTC. Translating gives CASSVEGLAGTLGGNEQFF. Based on the CDR3 plus reference TRBV9 and TRBJ2-1, the full variable domain is DSGVTQTPKHLITATGQRVTLRCSPRSGDLSVYWYQQSLDQGLQFLIQYYNGEERAKGNILERFSAQQFPDLHSELNLSSLELGDSALYFCASSVEGLAGTLGGNEQFFGPGTRLTVL.

V is TRBV13 and J is TRBJ2-3, with 8 bases that match TRBD1. Losses at the gene ends were 4 bases for V and 2 bases for J; bases not matched to a gene: 17. This CDR3 spans 19 amino acids. CDR1 is PRHDT and CDR2 is FYEKMQ in the germline V gene (reference sequence). CDR3 nucleotide sequence: TGTGCCAGCAGCTCCCGAACAGGGGGGTTCGATGACGACACAGATACGCAGTATTTT. Protein sequence: CASSSRTGGFDDDTDTQYF.

The CDR3 protein is CAITDQPQHF. CDR3 DNA sequence: TGTGCCATCACGGATCAGCCCCAGCATTTT. This chain uses TRBV10-3 with TRBJ1-5, with no clear D. Per germline, CDR1 ENHRY and CDR2 SYGVKD. Trimming stripped 7 bases from V and 5 bases from J, with 3 bases between. CDR3 size: 10 residues.

The J gene is TRBJ2-1, the V gene TRBV5-1; possible D gene TRBD1, 5 bases. V was cut by 4 bases and J by 8 bases, with 16 bases left in between. CDR1 and CDR2 from the germline V gene are SGHRS and YFSETQ. The CDR3 sequence is 14 residues long. Here the CDR3 DNA reads TGCGCCAGCAGCGCACCTCAATCAGGGCATGAGCAGTTCTTC. Its protein product is CASSAPQSGHEQFF.

The J gene is TRBJ2-1, the V gene TRBV6-5; D ambiguous. CDR3 length: 12 residues. The germline CDR1 and CDR2 sequences are MNHEY and SVGAGI. Trimming took off 6 bases at V and 4 bases at J, with 7 bases between the two ends. CDR3 loop: CASRQTYNEQFF. CDR3 bases: TGTGCCAGCAGGCAAACTTACAATGAGCAGTTCTTC.